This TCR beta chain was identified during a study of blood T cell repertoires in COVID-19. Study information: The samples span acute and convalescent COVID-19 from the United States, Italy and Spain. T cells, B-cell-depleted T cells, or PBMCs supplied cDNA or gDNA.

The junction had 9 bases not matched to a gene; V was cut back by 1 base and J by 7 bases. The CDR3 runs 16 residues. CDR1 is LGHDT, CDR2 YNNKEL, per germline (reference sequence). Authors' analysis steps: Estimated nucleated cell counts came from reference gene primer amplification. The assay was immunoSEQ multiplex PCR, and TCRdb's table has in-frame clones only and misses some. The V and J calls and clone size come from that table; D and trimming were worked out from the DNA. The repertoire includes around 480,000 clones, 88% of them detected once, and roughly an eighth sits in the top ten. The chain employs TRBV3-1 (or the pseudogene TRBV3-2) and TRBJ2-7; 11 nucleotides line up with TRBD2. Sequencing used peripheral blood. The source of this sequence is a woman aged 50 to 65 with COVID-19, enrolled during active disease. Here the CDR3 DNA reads TGTGCCAGCAGCCAAGGAGGCCTAGCGGGGGGCCGAGAGCAGTACTTC. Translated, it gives CASSQGGLAGGREQYF.